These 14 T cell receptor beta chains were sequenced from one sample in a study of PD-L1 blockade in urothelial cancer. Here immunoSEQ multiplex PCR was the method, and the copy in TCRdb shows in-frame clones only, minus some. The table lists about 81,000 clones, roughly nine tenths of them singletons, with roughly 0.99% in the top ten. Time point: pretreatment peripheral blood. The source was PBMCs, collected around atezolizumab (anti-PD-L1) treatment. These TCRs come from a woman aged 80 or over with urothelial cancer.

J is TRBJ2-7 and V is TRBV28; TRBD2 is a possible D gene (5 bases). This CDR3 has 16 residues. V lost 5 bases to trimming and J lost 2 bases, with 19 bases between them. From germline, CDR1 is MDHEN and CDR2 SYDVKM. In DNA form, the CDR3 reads TGTGCCAGCAGTCCCCTTGGGAGCCAACGTGCCTACGAGCAGTACTTC. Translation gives CASSPLGSQRAYEQYF.

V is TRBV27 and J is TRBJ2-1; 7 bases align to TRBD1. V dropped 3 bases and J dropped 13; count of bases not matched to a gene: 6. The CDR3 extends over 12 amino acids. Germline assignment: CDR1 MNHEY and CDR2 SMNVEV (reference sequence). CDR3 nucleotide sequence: TGTGCCAGCAGTTTTCGGGACAGCCACCAGTTCTTC. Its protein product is CASSFRDSHQFF.

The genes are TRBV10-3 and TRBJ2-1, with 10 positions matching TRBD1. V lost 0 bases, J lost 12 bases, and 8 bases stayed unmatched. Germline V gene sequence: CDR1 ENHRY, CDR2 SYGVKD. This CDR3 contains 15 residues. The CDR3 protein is CAISESGQGVNWQFF. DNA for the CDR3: TGTGCCATCAGTGAGTCCGGACAGGGGGTAAATTGGCAGTTCTTC.

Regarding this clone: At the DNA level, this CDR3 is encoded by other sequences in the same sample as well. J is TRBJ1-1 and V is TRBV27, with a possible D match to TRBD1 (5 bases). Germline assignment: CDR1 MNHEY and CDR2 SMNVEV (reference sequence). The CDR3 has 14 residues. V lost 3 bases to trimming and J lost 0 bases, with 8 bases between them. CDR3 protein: CASSFQGMNTEAFF. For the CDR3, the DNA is TGTGCCAGCAGTTTTCAGGGAATGAACACTGAAGCTTTCTTT.

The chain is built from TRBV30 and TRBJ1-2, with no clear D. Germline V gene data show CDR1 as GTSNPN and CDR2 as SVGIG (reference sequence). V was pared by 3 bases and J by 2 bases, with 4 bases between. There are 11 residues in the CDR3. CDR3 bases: TGTGCCTGGAGGCAGAACTATGGCTACACCTTC. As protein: CAWRQNYGYTF.

Here the CDR3 reads CASSPGVSTGELFF. The CDR3 DNA sequence: TGTGCCAGCAGCCCAGGGGTGTCCACCGGGGAGCTGTTTTTT. This rearrangement joins TRBV11-2 to TRBJ2-2; D perhaps matches TRBD1 (6 bases). CDR1 and CDR2 (germline): SGHAT, FQNNGV. The CDR3 length is 14 residues. Trimming took off 5 bases at V and 4 bases at J, with 11 bases between the two ends.

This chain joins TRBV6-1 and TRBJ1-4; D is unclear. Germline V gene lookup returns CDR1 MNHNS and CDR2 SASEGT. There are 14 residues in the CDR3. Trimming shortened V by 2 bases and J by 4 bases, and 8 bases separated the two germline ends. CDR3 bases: TGTGCCAGCAGTGAACGGTGGAGTAATGAAAAACTGTTTTTT. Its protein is CASSERWSNEKLFF.

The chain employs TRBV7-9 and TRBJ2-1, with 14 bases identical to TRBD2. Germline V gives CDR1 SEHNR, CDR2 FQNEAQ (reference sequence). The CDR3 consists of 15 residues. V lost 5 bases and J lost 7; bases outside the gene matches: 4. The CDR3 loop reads CASSLTSGRVNEQFF. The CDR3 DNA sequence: TGTGCCAGCAGCCTGACTAGCGGGAGGGTGAATGAGCAGTTCTTC.

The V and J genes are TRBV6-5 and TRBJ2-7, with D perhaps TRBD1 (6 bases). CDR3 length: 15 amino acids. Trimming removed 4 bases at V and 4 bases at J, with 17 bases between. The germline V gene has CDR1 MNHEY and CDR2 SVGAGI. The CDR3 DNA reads TGTGCCAGCAGTTTTTCAGGGGCCTTCCTTTACGAGCAGTACTTC. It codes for CASSFSGAFLYEQYF.

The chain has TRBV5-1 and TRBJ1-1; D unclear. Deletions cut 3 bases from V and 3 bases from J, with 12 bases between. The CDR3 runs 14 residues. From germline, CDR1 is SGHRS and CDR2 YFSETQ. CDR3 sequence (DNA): TGCGCCAGCAGCTGGAAGGGAGTCGACACTGAAGCTTTCTTT. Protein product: CASSWKGVDTEAFF.

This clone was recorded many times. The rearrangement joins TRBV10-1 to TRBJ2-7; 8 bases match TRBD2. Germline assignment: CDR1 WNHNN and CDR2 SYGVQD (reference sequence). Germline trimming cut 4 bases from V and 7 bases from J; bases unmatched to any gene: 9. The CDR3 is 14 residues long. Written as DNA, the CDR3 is TGCGCCAGCAGTGGCAACCTCCGGGAGGGAGAGCAGTACTTC. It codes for CASSGNLREGEQYF.

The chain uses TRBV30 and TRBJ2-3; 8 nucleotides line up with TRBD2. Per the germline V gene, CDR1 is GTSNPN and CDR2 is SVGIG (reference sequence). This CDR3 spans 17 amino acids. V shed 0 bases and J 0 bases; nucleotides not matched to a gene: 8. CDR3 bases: TGTGCCTGGAGTGTACCTCGCGGGAGGATAAGCACAGATACGCAGTATTTT. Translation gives CAWSVPRGRISTDTQYF.

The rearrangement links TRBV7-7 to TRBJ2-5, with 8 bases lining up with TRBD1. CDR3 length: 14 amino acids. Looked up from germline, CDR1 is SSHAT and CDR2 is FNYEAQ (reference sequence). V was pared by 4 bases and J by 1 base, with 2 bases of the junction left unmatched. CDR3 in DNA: TGTGCCAGCAGCTCAGGACAGGGCCAAGAGACCCAGTACTTC. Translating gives CASSSGQGQETQYF.

In nucleotides, the CDR3 is TGTGCCAGCTCACCGAATCAGGGGGCCGGTCAGCCCCAGCATTTT. Residues: CASSPNQGAGQPQHF. V and J are TRBV18 and TRBJ1-5, with TRBD1 identical over 8 bases. Trimming at V came to 3 bases and at J to 6 bases, leaving 7 bases not matched to a gene. This CDR3 has 15 amino acids. Germline loops: CDR1 KGHSH, CDR2 LQKENI.